Below are 15 T cell receptor beta chains sequenced from a single sample in a study of shared clonotypes between healthy human individuals. Some clones are missing from TCRdb's copy, which holds only in-frame ones; the method was immunoSEQ multiplex PCR. The sample carries some 500,000 clones, roughly 85% recorded once. The sequencing sample was made of PBMCs. The receptor source for this set is a woman aged 40-49 years in good health. Some clones in this sample may be carry-over from other donors' samples.

J is TRBJ1-1 and V is TRBV18, with D maybe TRBD1 (6 bases). The germline V gene has CDR1 KGHSH and CDR2 LQKENI. The ends were cut back, 6 bases at V and 7 bases at J, with 18 bases in the middle. The length of the CDR3 is 14 residues. The CDR3 loop is CASSLADSSGEAFF. The CDR3 DNA reads as TGTGCCAGCTCTCTAGCGGACAGCAGTGGTGAAGCTTTCTTT. Supplemented by reference TRBV18 and TRBJ1-1, the full variable domain reads NAGVMQNPRHLVRRRGQEARLRCSPMKGHSHVYWYRQLPEEGLKFMVYLQKENIIDESGMPKERFSAEFPKEGPSILRIQQVVRGDSAAYFCASSLADSSGEAFFGQGTRLTVV.

Concerning this clone itself: A far more abundant clone sits one base away, making this likely a read error. Other nucleotide sequences from this sample produce the same CDR3. The chain employs TRBV5-4 and TRBJ1-5, with D unclear. In germline, CDR1 is SGHNT, CDR2 YYREEE (reference sequence). The CDR3 runs to 19 residues. The CDR3 here is CASSCGRIGPLYSNQPQHF. The CDR3 DNA is TGTGCCAGCAGCTGCGGGCGGATCGGGCCCCTTTATAGCAATCAGCCCCAGCACTTT.

The sample holds many counts of this clone. The chain carries TRBV28 and TRBJ1-5; perhaps TRBD1 as D (5 bases). Per the germline V gene, CDR1 is MDHEN and CDR2 is SYDVKM. V lost 0 bases, J lost 1 base, and 10 bases lay in between. The CDR3 has 16 residues. CDR3: CASSLWFGDSNQPQHF. The CDR3 coding sequence is TGTGCCAGCAGTTTATGGTTCGGGGACAGCAATCAGCCCCAGCATTTT.

The chain carries TRBV5-8 and TRBJ1-1; D ambiguous. Germline CDR1 and CDR2: SGHTS and YDEGEE. This CDR3 spans 11 amino acids. V lost 1 base to trimming and J lost 4 bases, with 2 bases between them. Here the CDR3 reads CASSLITEAFF. The CDR3 DNA is TGTGCCAGCAGCTTGATCACTGAAGCTTTCTTT.

The chain carries TRBV7-9 and TRBJ2-3; no clear D. The germline gives CDR1 SEHNR, CDR2 FQNEAQ (reference sequence). V dropped 6 bases and J dropped 0 bases, with 7 bases sitting between them. The CDR3 has 13 residues. DNA of the CDR3: TGTGCCAGCAGGTTTTATAGCACAGATACGCAGTATTTT. Translating gives CASRFYSTDTQYF.

This clone was detected only once. The chain's CDR3 is CASSPLDGRGTDTQYF. In nucleotides, the CDR3 is TGTGCCAGCAGCCCCTTGGACGGGAGGGGCACAGATACGCAGTATTTT. The rearrangement uses TRBV7-2 and TRBJ2-3; 8 nucleotides align to TRBD2. There are 16 residues in the CDR3. The germline CDR1 and CDR2 sequences are SGHTA and FQGNSA. J gave up 1 base and V 5 bases, and 8 bases lay outside the gene matches.

The chain recombines TRBV30 with TRBJ2-3; D is uncertain. The length of the CDR3 is 13 residues. With 0 bases removed from V and 4 bases from J, the gap between germline ends came to 8 bases. Germline V lookup: CDR1 GTSNPN, CDR2 SVGIG (reference sequence). The CDR3 bases are TGTGCCTGGAGTGTACTTGGCTCAGATACGCAGTATTTT. It codes for CAWSVLGSDTQYF.

The J gene is TRBJ2-2, the V gene TRBV7-2; D remains ambiguous. V was trimmed by 1 base and J by 4 bases, leaving 10 bases between them. Per germline, CDR1 SGHTA and CDR2 FQGNSA. CDR3 length: 15 residues. The CDR3 loop is CASSLEQTFTGELFF. DNA for the CDR3: TGTGCCAGCAGCTTAGAACAGACTTTCACCGGGGAGCTGTTTTTT.

The gene calls are TRBV7-9 and TRBJ2-7, with D hard to call. V gave up 1 base and J gave up 6 bases, with 19 bases separating them. CDR1 SEHNR and CDR2 FQNEAQ come from the germline V gene (reference sequence). The CDR3 length is 16 residues. CDR3 protein: CASSLVRAFDRSEQYF. The CDR3 DNA sequence: TGTGCCAGCAGCTTAGTTAGGGCGTTTGATCGAAGCGAGCAGTACTTC.

This clone showed up just once. J is TRBJ1-4 and V is TRBV4-1; no reliable D call. CDR3 length: 15 residues. The V gene's germline CDR1 is MGHRA and CDR2 YSYEKL. V was pared by 3 bases and J by 5 bases, with 13 bases between. The CDR3 sequence: CASSHPVRLNEKLFF. DNA for the CDR3: TGCGCCAGCAGCCACCCGGTGCGGCTAAATGAAAAACTGTTTTTT.

V usage is TRBV30 and J usage is TRBJ2-7, with D tentatively TRBD1 (5 bases). Trimming removed 0 bases at V and 5 bases at J, with 14 bases between. In germline, CDR1 is GTSNPN, CDR2 SVGIG (reference sequence). CDR3 length: 14 amino acids. Here the CDR3 reads CAWSVSGIWDEQYF. The CDR3 DNA reads TGTGCCTGGAGTGTTTCAGGGATCTGGGACGAGCAGTACTTC.

The rearrangement links TRBV7-3 to TRBJ1-2; unclear D gene. This CDR3 spans 12 amino acids. CDR1 SGHTA and CDR2 FQGTGA come from the germline V gene. V lost 4 bases and J lost 4, with 7 bases in between. CDR3 protein: CASSSTVYGYTF. The CDR3, as DNA: TGTGCCAGCAGCTCTACCGTCTATGGCTACACCTTC.

The chain couples TRBV6-6 to TRBJ1-1; 8 bases align to TRBD1. There are 13 residues in the CDR3. V lost 8 bases to trimming and J lost 11 bases; unmatched junction nucleotides: 13. Germline lookup yields CDR1 MNHNY and CDR2 SVGAGI (reference sequence). The CDR3 region has the DNA TGTGCCAGCCTGACAGGGGCGGGGGCCTTGGCTTTCTTT. This encodes CASLTGAGALAFF.

The chain is built from TRBV7-9 and TRBJ2-7, with D perhaps TRBD2 (6 bases). The CDR3 spans 17 residues. V dropped 1 base and J dropped 0 bases, with 16 bases sitting between them. The germline V gene has CDR1 SEHNR and CDR2 FQNEAQ (reference sequence). This chain's CDR3 is CASSLVWLEGSSYEQYF. The CDR3 DNA follows: TGTGCCAGCAGCTTAGTTTGGCTGGAGGGAAGCTCCTACGAGCAGTACTTC. Supplemented by reference TRBV7-9 and TRBJ2-7, the full variable domain reads DTGVSQNPRHKITKRGQNVTFRCDPISEHNRLYWYRQTLGQGPEFLTYFQNEAQLEKSRLLSDRFSAERPKGSFSTLEIQRTEQGDSAMYLCASSLVWLEGSSYEQYFGPGTRLTVT.

The chain combines TRBV11-1 with TRBJ2-7; D is unclear. V was trimmed by 0 bases and J by 2 bases, leaving 2 bases between them. CDR3 length equals 12 residues. The germline V gene encodes CDR1 SGHAT and CDR2 FQDESV (reference sequence). CDR3 sequence reads: CASSLATYEQYF. CDR3 DNA: TGTGCCAGCAGCTTAGCGACCTACGAGCAGTACTTC.